This TCR beta chain is drawn from a study of beta chain features in type 1 diabetes (dated by TCRdb to about 2018). For the study in its entirety: No differences in mean age, gender distribution, total cell number or subset yield were found between patients and healthy donors. Regulatory and stem cell-like memory subsets were obtained from only 8 patients and about 8 healthy donors, while naive and central memory subsets were obtained from all 28 donors. In the study, recently diagnosed type 1 diabetes patients and matched healthy donors were compared on the TCRB repertoires of their sorted circulating CD4+ T cell subsets. Across all samples, some 99 million sorted cells were examined, and cell number per subset correlated strongly with RNA yield. Results the study describes overall, beyond this receptor: Shorter templates might be favored by PCR, yet because patient and control samples were amplified and corrected together, any such skew would affect both groups equally. Because cDNA rather than genomic DNA was sequenced, highly expressing activated cells could have been over-represented, although no difference in activation and CD3 levels was found between groups. Because the HLA sub-analyses included only small numbers of individuals, any influence of HLA type on TCRB rearrangement was left unresolved. Naive, central memory and regulatory TCRB repertoires appeared to be more alike among patients than among healthy donors. At VDJ recombination sites, patients with type 1 diabetes made fewer insertions and deleted more nucleotides, a pattern implying thymic rearrangement abnormalities. A moderate but significant shortening of TCRB CDR3 length was observed in type 1 diabetes patients in all four CD4+ subsets.

Each donor gave one peripheral blood draw, about 110 mL on average, collected into heparinised tubes. A BD FACSAria II and a panel including CD45RO, CCR7, CD25, CD127, CD95 and CD27 were used to sort naive, central memory, regulatory and stem cell-like memory CD4+ T cells. A purity above 98% was achieved for all sorted populations. Right away, PBMCs were isolated by Lymphoprep density gradient centrifugation and were stained directly, with no culture step. So that batch effects would be minimized, each experiment stained and sorted samples in pairs, pairing one healthy donor with one patient. All of the isolated RNA was reverse transcribed with the High Capacity cDNA Reverse Transcription Kit, so expressed TCRB transcripts were sequenced. Naive, central memory and regulatory T cell samples underwent deep immunoSEQ sequencing, averaging roughly 3.3 million total reads per sample. After sorted cells were lysed in RLT buffer, RNA was extracted with DNase-treated RNeasy Micro or Mini kits, with the choice depending on cell number. Each cell subset was processed on its own to prevent cross-contamination, while patient and healthy donor samples were processed together. TCRB sequences were amplified from cDNA with the immunoSEQ multiplex PCR, producing 87-bp fragments spanning the CDR3 region. Sequencing of the amplicons was done on the Illumina HiSeq platform. On the study's bioinformatics: PCR bias was computationally corrected using synthetic template baselines, reads within Hamming distance 2 were collapsed, and singletons that could not be merged were discarded. Reads were aligned against IMGT to assign V, D and J genes, CDR3 length and insertions or deletions at six rearrangement sites. Within each subset, clonotype counts were normalized to sorted cell number, and only after that were true diversity and Gini coefficients computed with the tcR R package. Repertoire sharing was quantified using the overlap coefficient calculated on TCRB nucleotide sequences. This is the immuneACCESS table as TCRdb keeps it, with only in-frame sequences that have V and J called. A part of the clones is gone; compared with another copy, unresolved V genes explain less than half, and the rest is unexplained. V and J calls and clone size are copied from that table; D and trimming were computed from the DNA. In this sample the table shows about 320,000 clones, 12% to 15% of which occur a single time. The top ten clones comprise 6.7% of the sample.

With respect to this clone: The antigen this receptor binds is unknown. Being one base from a much bigger clone, this may be a read error.

The CDR3 has 11 amino acids, counting the end cysteine and phenylalanine. Only CDR3 DNA is held: 33 bases, read in frame from base 1. CDR1 and CDR2 were assigned from the germline V gene as SGHAT and FQNNGV. V is clipped by 6 bases and J by 2 bases, and the sequence between their germline boundaries is 3 bases long. The rearranged chain carries TRBV11-2 and TRBJ2-3; no confident D gene assignment can be made. This clonotype originated in a man aged 25 to 45 in good health. The sequenced sample was central memory CD4+ T cells from blood. The sequenced DNA: TGTGCCAGCAGGAACACAGATACGCAGTATTTT. The translation is CASRNTDTQYF.